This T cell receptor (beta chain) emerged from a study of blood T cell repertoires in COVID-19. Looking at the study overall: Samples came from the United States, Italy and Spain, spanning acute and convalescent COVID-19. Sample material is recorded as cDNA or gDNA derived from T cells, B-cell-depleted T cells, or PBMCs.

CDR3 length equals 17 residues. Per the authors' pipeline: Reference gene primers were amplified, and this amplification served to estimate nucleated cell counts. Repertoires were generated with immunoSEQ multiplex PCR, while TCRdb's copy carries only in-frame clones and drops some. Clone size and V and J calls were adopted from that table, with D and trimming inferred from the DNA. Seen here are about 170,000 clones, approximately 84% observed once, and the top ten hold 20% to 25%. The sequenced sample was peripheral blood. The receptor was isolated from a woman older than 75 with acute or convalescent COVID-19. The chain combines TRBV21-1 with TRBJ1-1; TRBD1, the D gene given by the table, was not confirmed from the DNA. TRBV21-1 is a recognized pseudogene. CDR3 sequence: CASSTTPGQGAREEAFF. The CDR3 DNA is TGTGCCAGCAGCACTACCCCGGGACAGGGGGCAAGGGAGGAAGCTTTCTTT.